This is a list of T cell receptor beta chains from one sample in a study of tumor and adjacent non-tumor tissue in lung cancer. TCRdb passed the multiplex PCR reads through MiXCR, listing each CDR3 protein once. Of some 100,000 distinct CDR3 sequences in the sample, 65% were seen once. Source material: distant non-tumor lung tissue. The receptors here all came from a man aged 25-45 years with non-small cell lung cancer. The CDR3 runs from the conserved cysteine through the conserved F or W. Fields, in order: V gene, D gene, clone size, J gene, CDR3 protein, CDR3 DNA. The D gene is left open where the match is weak. Clone sizes are given selectively: once, few, many, or a class where the clone is expanded.

TRBV6-5	-	-	TRBJ2-1	CPSSPVATGDNEQFF	TGTCCCAGCAGTCCCGTAGCGACTGGAGACAATGAGCAGTTCTTC
TRBV11-1	-	medium-sized	TRBJ2-7	CASSLEGPYEQYF	TGTGCCAGCAGCTTAGAGGGCCCCTACGAGCAGTACTTC
TRBV6-2/TRBV6-3	TRBD1	-	TRBJ1-5	CASTLGQASNHPQHF	TGTGCCAGCACCCTAGGACAGGCCAGCAATCATCCCCAGCATTTT
TRBV11-2	TRBD2	-	TRBJ2-7	CASILTSAGDQYF	TGTGCCAGCATCCTGACTAGCGCGGGCGACCAGTACTTC
TRBV4-2	-	few	TRBJ2-2	CASSQAGEGTGELFF	TGTGCCAGCAGCCAAGCAGGGGAGGGCACCGGGGAGCTGTTTTTT
TRBV6-2/TRBV6-3	-	many	TRBJ2-6	CASSYEPVGANVLTF	TGTGCCAGCAGTTACGAACCGGTCGGGGCCAACGTCCTGACTTTC
TRBV10-3	-	-	TRBJ2-2	CAISEQPTTGELFF	TGTGCCATCAGTGAACAACCTACCACCGGGGAGCTGTTTTTT
TRBV20-1	-	-	TRBJ2-5	CSVRQGGYQETQYF	TGCAGTGTTAGACAAGGGGGGTACCAAGAGACCCAGTACTTC
TRBV7-8	-	-	TRBJ2-7	CASTRGPYEQYF	TGTGCCAGCACGCGGGGGCCCTACGAGCAGTACTTC
TRBV4-3	-	-	TRBJ1-5	CASSRQVHTNQPQHF	TGCGCCAGTAGCCGCCAGGTACATACCAATCAGCCCCAGCATTTT
TRBV11-1	-	-	TRBJ2-1	CASSLGNEQLF	TGTGCCAGCAGCCTGGGGAATGAGCAGTTATTC
TRBV5-1	-	few	TRBJ1-1	CASSRVPENTEAFF	TGCGCCAGCAGCCGGGTTCCGGAGAACACTGAAGCTTTCTTT
TRBV13	-	-	TRBJ2-7	CASNPHPRAEQYF	TGTGCCAGCAACCCCCATCCACGTGCCGAGCAGTACTTC
TRBV20-1	TRBD1	-	TRBJ2-5	CNAEDRGLETQYF	TGTAATGCTGAGGACAGGGGGCTGGAGACCCAGTACTTC
TRBV6-2/TRBV6-3	-	many	TRBJ1-2	CASSYSGVDGYTF	TGTGCCAGCAGTTACTCCGGGGTAGATGGCTACACCTTC
TRBV11-2	TRBD2	-	TRBJ2-7	CASSLASGSSYEQYF	TGTGCCAGCAGCTTAGCCAGCGGGAGCTCCTACGAGCAGTACTTC
TRBV12-3/TRBV12-4	TRBD1	many	TRBJ2-3	CASRETGARDADTQYF	TGTGCCAGCAGGGAGACAGGGGCCAGGGACGCAGATACGCAGTATTTT
TRBV4-2	-	-	TRBJ2-3	CASSPFKRNTNTQYF	TGTGCCAGCAGCCCCTTTAAGCGGAACACAAATACGCAGTATTTT
TRBV7-3	-	-	TRBJ1-1	CAGSPDPGAEAFF	TGTGCCGGCAGCCCCGACCCTGGGGCTGAAGCTTTCTTT
TRBV20-1	TRBD2	many	TRBJ2-1	CSAQTSGRATYNEQFF	TGCAGTGCTCAGACTAGCGGGAGGGCCACCTACAATGAGCAGTTCTTC
TRBV10-2	-	many	TRBJ1-4	CASSESTEGGEKLFF	TGCGCCAGCAGTGAGTCGACGGAGGGGGGTGAAAAACTGTTTTTT
TRBV7-8	-	-	TRBJ2-7	CASSIEGYYSYEQYF	TGTGCCAGCAGCATAGAGGGCTACTATTCCTATGAGCAGTACTTC
TRBV6-6	-	-	TRBJ1-4	CVSSFGGSYEKLFF	TGTGTCAGCAGTTTCGGAGGGTCGTATGAAAAACTGTTTTTT
TRBV29-1	TRBD2	-	TRBJ2-2	CIVSSGADGELFF	TGCATCGTTAGTAGCGGGGCCGACGGGGAGCTGTTTTTT
TRBV4-3	-	-	TRBJ2-7	CASSKAPQGVAKQYF	TGCGCCAGCAGCAAAGCACCGCAGGGAGTCGCCAAGCAGTACTTC
TRBV11-2	-	few	TRBJ1-1	CASSFGGWGTEAFF	TGTGCCAGCAGCTTTGGAGGGTGGGGCACTGAAGCTTTCTTT
TRBV18	-	few	TRBJ2-2	CASSIYTGELFF	TGTGCCAGCTCTATCTACACCGGGGAGCTGTTTTTT
TRBV12-3/TRBV12-4	-	-	TRBJ1-6	CASNGRPAAALHF	TGTGCCAGCAACGGACGGCCGGCGGCAGCCCTCCACTTT
TRBV6-1	-	-	TRBJ2-6	CASSTTAGDSGANVLTF	TGTGCCAGCAGCACAACGGCAGGGGACTCTGGGGCCAACGTCTTGACTTTC
TRBV28	-	-	TRBJ2-7	CASSPWSSGAVYEQYF	TGTGCCAGCAGCCCATGGAGTAGCGGAGCAGTTTACGAGCAGTACTTC
TRBV11-3	TRBD2	-	TRBJ2-7	CASSPRLAAKYEEYF	TGTGCCAGCAGCCCCCGACTAGCGGCGAAATACGAAGAGTACTTC
TRBV12-3/TRBV12-4	-	many	TRBJ1-1	CASTSTGQNTEAFF	TGTGCCAGCACCAGCACAGGGCAGAACACTGAAGCTTTCTTT
TRBV11-2	-	many	TRBJ2-1	CASSSRLVPGNEQFF	TGTGCCAGCAGCTCCAGACTAGTCCCCGGCAATGAGCAGTTCTTC
TRBV6-5	-	once	TRBJ1-2	CTSSRRVNYGYAF	TGTACCAGCAGTCGCCGGGTGAACTATGGCTACGCCTTC
TRBV29-1	-	-	TRBJ2-1	CSVGRSASTDEQFF	TGCAGCGTCGGGCGATCAGCCTCGACAGATGAGCAGTTCTTC
TRBV2	-	once	TRBJ2-7	CASSVPPYEQYF	TGTGCCAGCAGTGTACCGCCGTACGAGCAGTACTTC
TRBV29-1	TRBD1	many	TRBJ1-2	CSVGIGQGHGYTF	TGCAGCGTTGGAATTGGACAGGGCCATGGCTACACCTTC
TRBV11-3	-	few	TRBJ2-2	CASGLEGFTGELFF	TGTGCCAGCGGCTTGGAGGGATTCACCGGGGAGCTGTTTTTT
TRBV5-4	TRBD1	-	TRBJ2-2	CASSSEGASGELLF	TGTGCCAGCAGCTCAGAGGGGGCATCCGGGGAGCTGCTTTTT
TRBV20-1	-	-	TRBJ2-7	CSARQVGDPHEQYF	TGCAGTGCTAGGCAGGTCGGGGATCCGCACGAGCAGTACTTC
TRBV4-1	-	-	TRBJ2-7	CASSQDAGASYEQNF	TGCGCCAGCAGCCAAGACGCAGGGGCATCATACGAGCAGAACTTC
TRBV5-5	-	-	TRBJ2-1	CTSGSNRGGEQFF	TGTACCAGCGGTTCTAACAGGGGAGGGGAGCAGTTCTTC
TRBV6-6	-	many	TRBJ1-4	CASRPTGTNEKLFF	TGTGCCAGCAGACCTACAGGGACTAATGAAAAACTGTTTTTT
TRBV11-2	-	few	TRBJ2-7	CASSRVDTTYEQYF	TGTGCCAGCTCGAGGGTAGACACAACCTACGAGCAGTACTTC
TRBV6-6	TRBD2	-	TRBJ2-1	CVSSYVRTSGKSEQFF	TGTGTCAGCAGTTACGTAAGGACTAGCGGGAAAAGTGAGCAGTTCTTC
TRBV20-1	-	-	TRBJ1-2	CSASTGPIGYTF	TGTAGTGCTAGCACAGGGCCAATTGGCTACACCTTC
TRBV24-1	-	many	TRBJ2-5	CATSEPAYQETQYF	TGTGCCACCAGTGAACCCGCGTACCAAGAGACCCAGTACTTC